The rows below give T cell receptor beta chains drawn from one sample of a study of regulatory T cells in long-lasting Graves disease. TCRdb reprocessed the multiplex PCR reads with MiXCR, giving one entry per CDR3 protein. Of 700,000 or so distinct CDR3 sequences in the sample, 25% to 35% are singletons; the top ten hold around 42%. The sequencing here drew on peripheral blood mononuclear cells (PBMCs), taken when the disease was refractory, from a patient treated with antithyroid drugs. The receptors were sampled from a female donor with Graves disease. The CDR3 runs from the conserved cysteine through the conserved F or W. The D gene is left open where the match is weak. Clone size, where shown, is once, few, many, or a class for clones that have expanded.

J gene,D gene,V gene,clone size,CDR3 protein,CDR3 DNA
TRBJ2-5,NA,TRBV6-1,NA,CASSGIANLQETQYF,TGTGCCAGCAGTGGGATAGCGAATCTACAAGAGACCCAGTACTTC
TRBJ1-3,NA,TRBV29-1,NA,CSVVSDSGNTIYF,TGCAGCGTTGTGTCAGACTCTGGAAACACCATATATTTT
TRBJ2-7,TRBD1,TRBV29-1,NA,CSVRGGTGGYEQYF,TGCAGCGTTCGGGGGGGGACAGGGGGATACGAGCAGTACTTC
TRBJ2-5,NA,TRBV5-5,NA,CASSLGPSVVTQYF,TGTGCCAGCAGCTTGGGGCCCTCGGTTGTGACCCAGTACTTC
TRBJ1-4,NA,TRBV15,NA,CATSRSFRLFF,TGTGCCACCAGCCGCAGTTTTCGGCTGTTTTTT
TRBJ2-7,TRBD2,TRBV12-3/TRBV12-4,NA,CASSLGLAGYGQYF,TGTGCCAGCAGTTTAGGACTAGCTGGCTACGGGCAGTACTTC
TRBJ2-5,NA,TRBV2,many,CASSAGGVGTQYF,TGTGCCAGCAGTGCGGGTGGAGTTGGGACCCAGTACTTC
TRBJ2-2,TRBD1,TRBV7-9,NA,CASSTGTGMNTGELFF,TGTGCCAGCAGTACCGGGACAGGGATGAACACCGGGGAGCTGTTTTTT
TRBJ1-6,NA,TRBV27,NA,CASSNAGPLNSPLHF,TGTGCCAGCAGTAATGCAGGGCCCCTGAATTCACCCCTCCACTTT
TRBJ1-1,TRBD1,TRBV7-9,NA,CASSLGTGKAFF,TGTGCCAGCAGCTTAGGGACAGGTAAAGCTTTCTTT
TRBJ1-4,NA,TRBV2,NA,CASRGNEKLFF,TGTGCCAGCAGGGGTAATGAAAAACTGTTTTTT
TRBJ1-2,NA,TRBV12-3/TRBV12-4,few,CASSPGKRANYGYTF,TGTGCCAGCAGCCCTGGCAAGAGGGCTAACTATGGCTACACCTTC
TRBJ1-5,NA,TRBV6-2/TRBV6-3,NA,CASSEPRAYSNQPQHF,TGTGCCAGCAGTGAACCCCGGGCTTATAGCAATCAGCCCCAGCATTTT
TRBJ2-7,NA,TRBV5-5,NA,CASSYQTGTSYEQYF,TGTGCCAGCAGCTACCAGACAGGTACCTCCTACGAGCAGTACTTC
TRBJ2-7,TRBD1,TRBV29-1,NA,CSVALGTGDTYEQYF,TGCAGCGTTGCTCTAGGGACAGGGGATACCTACGAGCAGTACTTC
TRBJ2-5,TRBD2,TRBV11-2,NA,CASSSRGTSGVGETQYF,TGTGCCAGCAGCTCTCGTGGGACTAGCGGAGTCGGGGAGACCCAGTACTTC
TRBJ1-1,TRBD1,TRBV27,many,CASRLDRGTAEAFF,TGTGCCAGCAGACTTGACAGGGGGACGGCTGAAGCTTTCTTT
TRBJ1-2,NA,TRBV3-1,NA,CASSRGTGKGYTF,TGTGCCAGCAGCCGTGGCACGGGTAAGGGCTACACCTTC
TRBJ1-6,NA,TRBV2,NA,CTSIWRNNSPLHF,TGTACCAGCATATGGAGAAATAATTCACCCCTCCACTTT
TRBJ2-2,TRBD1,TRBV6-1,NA,CASSKGARNAGELFF,TGTGCCAGCAGTAAGGGGGCAAGGAATGCCGGGGAGCTGTTTTTT
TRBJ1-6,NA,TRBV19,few,CATTPTQVGTYNSPLHF,TGTGCCACCACACCGACACAGGTGGGGACCTATAATTCACCCCTCCACTTT
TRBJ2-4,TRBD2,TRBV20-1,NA,CSAKGPGLAGRAKNIQYF,TGCAGTGCTAAGGGCCCGGGACTAGCGGGGCGAGCCAAAAACATTCAGTACTTC
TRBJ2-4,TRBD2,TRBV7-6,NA,CASSSRAGGNSKNIQYF,TGTGCCAGCAGCTCGAGGGCGGGAGGGAATTCCAAAAACATTCAGTACTTC
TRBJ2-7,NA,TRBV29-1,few,CSVVSAGTYEQYF,TGCAGCGTTGTTTCGGCAGGGACCTACGAGCAGTACTTC
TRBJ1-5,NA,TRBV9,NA,CASSIQGVAGQPQHF,TGTGCCAGCAGCATCCAGGGTGTAGCTGGCCAGCCCCAGCATTTT
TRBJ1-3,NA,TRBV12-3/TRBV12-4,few,CASSSRWTVLSGNTIYF,TGTGCCAGCAGTTCTCGATGGACAGTCCTCTCTGGAAACACCATATATTTT
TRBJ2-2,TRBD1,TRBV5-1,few,CASSLAGTDTGELFF,TGCGCCAGCAGCTTGGCAGGGACAGACACCGGGGAGCTGTTTTTT
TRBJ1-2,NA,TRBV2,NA,CASSESGRGNYGYTF,TGTGCCAGCAGTGAATCGGGGCGAGGTAACTATGGCTACACCTTC
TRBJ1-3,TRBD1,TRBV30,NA,CAWSRDSGSGNTIYF,TGTGCCTGGAGTCGGGACAGTGGCTCTGGAAACACCATATATTTT
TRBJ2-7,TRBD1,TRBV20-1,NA,CSARRQGFSQGYEQYF,TGCAGTGCTCGAAGACAGGGCTTCTCTCAGGGCTACGAGCAGTACTTC
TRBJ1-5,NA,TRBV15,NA,CATSRAGEGQPQHF,TGTGCCACCAGCAGAGCAGGGGAGGGTCAGCCCCAGCATTTT
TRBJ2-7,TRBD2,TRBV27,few,CASSWGSGDTYEQYF,TGTGCCAGCAGTTGGGGTAGCGGGGATACCTACGAGCAGTACTTC
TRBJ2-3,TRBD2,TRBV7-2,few,CASSRSGLAVNTDTQYF,TGTGCCAGCAGCCGTTCCGGGCTAGCGGTAAACACAGATACGCAGTATTTT
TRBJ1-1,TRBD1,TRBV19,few,CASSIGQGVVNTEAFF,TGTGCCAGTAGTATTGGACAGGGGGTAGTAAACACTGAAGCTTTCTTT
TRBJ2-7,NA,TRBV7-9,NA,CASSLAGTHSSYEQCF,TGTGCCAGCAGCCTCGCCGGGACCCATAGCTCCTACGAGCAGTGCTTC
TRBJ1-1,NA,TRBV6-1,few,CASKQLKTVMGEAFF,TGTGCCAGCAAACAACTCAAGACAGTTATGGGGGAAGCTTTCTTT
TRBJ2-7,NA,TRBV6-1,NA,CASSAEPGLLYEQYF,TGTGCCAGCAGTGCCGAACCGGGACTCCTTTACGAGCAGTACTTC
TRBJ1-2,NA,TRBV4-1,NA,CASSQRSDSYTF,TGCGCCAGCAGCCAAAGATCGGACAGCTACACCTTC
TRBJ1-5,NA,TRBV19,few,CASSITGESNQPQHF,TGTGCCAGTAGTATAACGGGGGAGAGCAATCAGCCCCAGCATTTT
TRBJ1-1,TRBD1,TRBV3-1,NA,CASSLKGQTQNTEAFF,TGTGCCAGCAGCCTCAAGGGACAGACACAGAACACTGAAGCTTTCTTT
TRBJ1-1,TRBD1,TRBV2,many,CASEGLRQGIRFGNTEAFF,TGTGCCAGCGAGGGGTTAAGACAGGGGATTCGGTTTGGGAACACTGAAGCTTTCTTT
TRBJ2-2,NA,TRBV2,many,CASSEVAGTNTGELFF,TGTGCCAGCAGTGAAGTCGCGGGAACGAACACCGGGGAGCTGTTTTTT
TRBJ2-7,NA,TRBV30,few,CAWSGTGLYEQYF,TGTGCCTGGAGTGGGACTGGGTTATACGAGCAGTACTTC
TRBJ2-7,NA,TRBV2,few,CASSEGIIGEQYF,TGTGCCAGCAGTGAGGGGATAATCGGCGAGCAGTACTTC
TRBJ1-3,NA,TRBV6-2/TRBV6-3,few,CASRNTGTGNTIYF,TGTGCCAGCAGAAACACAGGGACCGGAAACACCATATATTTT
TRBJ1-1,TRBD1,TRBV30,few,CAWSVSGQGYTEAFF,TGTGCCTGGAGTGTAAGCGGACAGGGGTATACTGAAGCTTTCTTT